The 25 T cell receptor beta chains reported below all come from one sample, sequenced in a study of OX40 agonist ivuxolimab in advanced cancers. Assay: immunoSEQ multiplex PCR; the TCRdb copy retains only in-frame clones and omits some. The sample records under 45,000 clones, more than 80% being singletons. Specimen: CD4+ or CD8+ T cells sorted from blood, collected in a trial of the OX40 agonist ivuxolimab. All receptors derive from an adult with an advanced solid tumor such as melanoma, head and neck, liver or kidney cancer.

J is TRBJ2-1 and V is TRBV2, with TRBD1 matching over 8 bases. Germline CDR1 is SNHLY and CDR2 is FYNNEI. V gave up 8 bases and J gave up 8 bases; unmatched junction bases: 8. The CDR3 spans 13 residues. The CDR3 coding sequence is TGTGCCAGCGGGGGGACAGGTGGGGATGAGCAGTTCTTC. Translated: CASGGTGGDEQFF.

The chain combines TRBV5-6 with TRBJ1-3, with D uncertain. There are 14 residues in the CDR3. Germline V gives CDR1 SGHDT, CDR2 YYEEEE. The V gene lost 0 bases and the J gene lost 2 bases, with 6 bases spanning the gap. The CDR3 DNA reads TGTGCCAGCAGCTTGGGCTCCACTGGAAACACCATATATTTT. Protein product: CASSLGSTGNTIYF.

The J gene is TRBJ1-3, the V gene TRBV7-3; D perhaps matches TRBD1 (6 bases). The germline gives CDR1 SGHTA, CDR2 FQGTGA. Between the trimmed V and J ends, which lost 5 bases and 2 bases, there was a span of 16 bases. The CDR3 contains 16 residues. CDR3 DNA: TGTGCCAGCAGCCTCAACGCGGGGGGCGCTGGAAACACCATATATTTT. Translated, it gives CASSLNAGGAGNTIYF. The variable domain in full, completed from reference TRBV7-3 and TRBJ1-3, reads GAGVSQTPSNKVTEKGKYVELRCDPISGHTALYWYRQSLGQGPEFLIYFQGTGAADDSGLPNDRFFAVRPEGSVSTLKIQRTERGDSAVYLCASSLNAGGAGNTIYFGEGSWLTVV.

This rearrangement joins TRBV6-6 to TRBJ1-6; D is undetermined. V dropped 8 bases and J dropped 8 bases, with 13 bases sitting between them. The germline CDR1 and CDR2 sequences are MNHNY and SVGAGI (reference sequence). This CDR3 contains 13 residues. The CDR3, as DNA: TGTGCCAGCGGGCGTAGACGAGATTCACCCCTCCACTTT. Translating gives CASGRRRDSPLHF.

The CDR3 spells CASSSNRGANEQYF. CDR3 in DNA: TGTGCCAGCAGCTCGAATCGGGGGGCGAACGAGCAGTACTTC. V is TRBV11-3 and J is TRBJ2-7; D is perhaps TRBD2 (7 bases). The germline V gene has CDR1 SGHNT and CDR2 YENEEA. Trimming removed 4 bases from V and 5 bases from J, with 15 bases in between. CDR3 length: 14 amino acids.

The chain carries TRBV10-3 and TRBJ2-1; 8 bases match TRBD1. CDR1 ENHRY and CDR2 SYGVKD come from the germline V gene. This CDR3 has 16 amino acids. Trimming removed 2 bases from V and 5 bases from J; junction bases left unmatched: 8. CDR3 in amino acids: CAISEGWDRTNNEQFF. The DNA for the CDR3 is TGTGCCATCAGTGAGGGGTGGGACAGGACCAACAATGAGCAGTTCTTC.

There are a few counts of this clone. V and J are TRBV6-5 and TRBJ2-3; D gene unclear. The CDR3 is made up of 13 amino acids. Trimming pared 0 bases from V and 5 bases from J, leaving 6 bases between. Germline assignment: CDR1 MNHEY and CDR2 SVGAGI. The CDR3 DNA sequence: TGTGCCAGCAGTTACTCGGACGGAGATACGCAGTATTTT. Translation gives CASSYSDGDTQYF.

This chain links TRBV9 with TRBJ2-7; D gene ambiguous. Trimming removed 4 bases at V and 6 bases at J, with 26 bases between. The CDR3 spans 17 residues. CDR1 and CDR2 (germline): SGDLS, YYNGEE. CDR3 region: CASSPRSIPGGFAEQYF. As DNA, the CDR3 is TGTGCCAGCAGCCCCCGGTCGATCCCCGGTGGGTTTGCCGAGCAGTACTTC.

This chain links TRBV14 with TRBJ2-1; the D gene is possibly TRBD2 (6 bases). The CDR3 extends over 16 amino acids. Trimming cost V 4 bases and J 0 bases, with 13 bases left between them. Germline V gene sequence: CDR1 SGHDN, CDR2 FVKESK. The CDR3 reads CASSPSGGDSYNEQFF. DNA for the CDR3: TGTGCCAGCAGCCCCTCTGGCGGGGACTCCTACAATGAGCAGTTCTTC. The entire variable domain, with the rest obtained from reference TRBV14 and TRBJ2-1, is as follows: EAGVTQFPSHSVIEKGQTVTLRCDPISGHDNLYWYRRVMGKEIKFLLHFVKESKQDESGMPNNRFLAERTGGTYSTLKVQPAELEDSGVYFCASSPSGGDSYNEQFFGPGTRLTVL.

This clone was counted a few times. The V call is TRBV6-4, the J call TRBJ2-2, with 12 bases identical to TRBD2. V lost 6 bases and J lost 1; bases outside the gene matches: 3. The CDR3 is 16 residues long. Per germline, CDR1 MRHNA and CDR2 SNTAGT. The DNA for the CDR3 is TGTGCCAGCAGATTGACTAGCGGGGGGAACACCGGGGAGCTGTTTTTT. Its protein product is CASRLTSGGNTGELFF.

This clone appeared once. This chain uses TRBV9 with TRBJ2-2; 11 positions agree with TRBD1. Germline CDR1 is SGDLS and CDR2 is YYNGEE. This CDR3 spans 17 amino acids. J was trimmed by 3 bases and V by 3 bases; bases with no gene match: 7. CDR3 coding DNA: TGTGCCAGCAGCGAGAGAGGACAGGGGGCAGACACCGGGGAGCTGTTTTTT. Amino acids: CASSERGQGADTGELFF.

The chain employs TRBV7-2 and TRBJ2-2; D gene unclear. Germline V CDR1 and CDR2: SGHTA, FQGNSA. Trimming cost V 5 bases and J 6 bases, with 19 bases left between them. CDR3 size: 16 residues. CDR3 sequence reads: CASSPIVPPSPGELFF. The CDR3 DNA sequence: TGTGCCAGCAGCCCAATTGTGCCTCCTAGTCCCGGGGAGCTGTTTTTT.

CDR3 amino acids: CASSQGLAGRGDTQYF. The CDR3 DNA reads as TGTGCCAGCTCACAAGGACTAGCGGGAAGGGGAGATACGCAGTATTTT. The chain is built from TRBV18 and TRBJ2-3, with 12 bases lining up with TRBD2. Losses at the gene ends were 4 bases for V and 5 bases for J; bases not matched to a gene: 7. The germline V gene encodes CDR1 KGHSH and CDR2 LQKENI. This CDR3 is built from 16 residues. The full variable domain, its missing parts supplied by reference TRBV18 and TRBJ2-3, is NAGVMQNPRHLVRRRGQEARLRCSPMKGHSHVYWYRQLPEEGLKFMVYLQKENIIDESGMPKERFSAEFPKEGPSILRIQQVVRGDSAAYFCASSQGLAGRGDTQYFGPGTRLTVL.

The chain links TRBV7-2 to TRBJ1-5; D is unresolved. V lost 1 base and J lost 1, with 8 bases in between. In germline, CDR1 is SGHTA, CDR2 FQGNSA. The CDR3 has 15 amino acids. CDR3 in amino acids: CASSLGASSNQPQHF. CDR3 nucleotide sequence: TGTGCCAGCAGCTTAGGAGCCTCGAGCAATCAGCCCCAGCATTTT.

The V call is TRBV5-1, the J call TRBJ2-1; D may be TRBD1 (5 bases). CDR3 size: 14 residues. Trimming shortened V by 4 bases and J by 1 base, and 9 bases separated the two germline ends. Germline lookup yields CDR1 SGHRS and CDR2 YFSETQ. DNA for the CDR3: TGCGCCAGCAGCGTCCCAGGGTCCTACAATGAGCAGTTCTTC. Its protein product is CASSVPGSYNEQFF.

The chain carries TRBV7-2 and TRBJ2-2; 9 bases are a match to TRBD2. J was trimmed by 5 bases and V by 3 bases; bases with no gene match: 7. The V gene's germline CDR1 is SGHTA and CDR2 FQGNSA. CDR3 length equals 16 residues. This chain's CDR3 is CASSLAGGRRTGELFF. CDR3 coding DNA: TGTGCCAGCAGCTTGGCGGGGGGGCGGCGGACCGGGGAGCTGTTTTTT.

The chain links TRBV19 to TRBJ1-4; D possibly corresponds to TRBD1 (5 bases). V lost 1 base and J 1 base, leaving 13 bases between the germline ends. CDR1 LNHDA and CDR2 SQIVND come from the germline V gene (reference sequence). The CDR3 runs to 17 residues. CDR3 region: CASSIAGLRGTNEKLFF. The DNA for the CDR3 is TGTGCCAGTAGTATAGCTGGCTTGAGGGGAACTAATGAAAAACTGTTTTTT.

The V and J genes are TRBV5-1 and TRBJ1-2, with a weak D call TRBD1 (5 bases). Germline CDR1 is SGHRS and CDR2 is YFSETQ. V was cut by 2 bases and J by 4 bases, with 9 bases left in between. The CDR3 length is 13 residues. Written as DNA, the CDR3 is TGCGCCAGCAGCTTCAGGGTCGCCTATGGCTACACCTTC. Translating gives CASSFRVAYGYTF.

The chain couples TRBV10-3 to TRBJ2-7; D is unclear. CDR1 is ENHRY and CDR2 is SYGVKD in the germline V gene. There are 12 residues in the CDR3. Trimming took off 3 bases at V and 4 bases at J, with 7 bases between the two ends. CDR3 coding DNA: TGTGCCATCAGTGATACGGTTTACGAGCAGTACTTC. Translating gives CAISDTVYEQYF.

The rearrangement joins TRBV10-1 to TRBJ2-3; no reliable D call. This CDR3 spans 12 amino acids. Germline V gene lookup returns CDR1 WNHNN and CDR2 SYGVQD (reference sequence). V was shortened by 6 bases and J by 3 bases, with 7 bases between the two germline ends. This CDR3 reads CASSGRTDTQYF. CDR3 coding DNA: TGCGCCAGCAGCGGTAGGACAGATACGCAGTATTTT.

CDR3 residues: CASSVSRDKPLHF. The CDR3 bases are TGCGCCAGCAGCGTCTCAAGGGATAAACCCCTCCACTTT. V gene TRBV4-3 combines with J gene TRBJ1-6; D is unresolved. Trimming took 5 bases from V and 12 from J, leaving 14 bases between them. This CDR3 spans 13 amino acids. Germline lookup yields CDR1 LGHNA and CDR2 YSLEER.

This clone is termed medium-sized. V usage is TRBV10-1 and J usage is TRBJ2-4, with 7 bases lining up with TRBD1. Germline V lookup: CDR1 WNHNN, CDR2 SYGVQD (reference sequence). CDR3 length equals 13 residues. V was pared by 8 bases and J by 4 bases, with 5 bases of the junction left unmatched. The CDR3 protein is CASPQGQKNIQYF. CDR3 bases: TGCGCCAGCCCCCAGGGACAGAAAAACATTCAGTACTTC.

The chain joins TRBV6-6 to TRBJ2-7, with 11 bases lining up with TRBD2. The J segment lost 3 bases and the V segment lost 7 bases, leaving 5 bases of the junction unmatched. The CDR3 totals 14 residues. The germline CDR1 and CDR2 sequences are MNHNY and SVGAGI (reference sequence). DNA of the CDR3: TGTGCCAGCACCGTAGCGGGAGGGAGCTACGAGCAGTACTTC. Residues: CASTVAGGSYEQYF.

This clone was observed once. This chain joins TRBV2 and TRBJ1-6; maybe TRBD1 (5 bases). There are 14 residues in the CDR3. CDR1 and CDR2 (germline): SNHLY, FYNNEI. V was shortened by 7 bases and J by 6 bases, with 13 bases between the two germline ends. The CDR3 DNA reads as TGTGCCAGCAAACAAGGGGACCCTAATTCACCCCTCCACTTT. This translates into CASKQGDPNSPLHF. Together with reference TRBV2 and TRBJ1-6, the CDR3 gives the full variable domain: EPEVTQTPSHQVTQMGQEVILRCVPISNHLYFYWYRQILGQKVEFLVSFYNNEISEKSEIFDDQFSVERPDGSNFTLKIRSTKLEDSAMYFCASKQGDPNSPLHFGNGTRLTVT.

This chain joins TRBV2 and TRBJ2-7, with 9 bases identical to TRBD1. The germline CDR1 and CDR2 sequences are SNHLY and FYNNEI. The trim removed 4 bases at V and 2 bases at J, leaving 0 bases unmatched. The CDR3 spans 13 residues. The CDR3 protein is CASSGQGAYEQYF. CDR3 DNA: TGTGCCAGCAGTGGACAGGGGGCCTACGAGCAGTACTTC.